The rows below give T cell receptor beta chains drawn from one sample of a study of T-cell reconstitution after alpha-beta-depleted transplantation in children. MiXCR was run by TCRdb on the PCR reads, yielding one entry per CDR3 protein. The sample has about 600,000 distinct CDR3 sequences; roughly a tenth are singletons. This specimen consisted of PBMCs from the stem cell graft donor, obtained from the stem cell graft. The source of these receptors is a human donor who donated a stem cell graft to a child with acute myeloid leukemia. CDR3s include the opening cysteine and the closing phenylalanine or tryptophan. D genes are given only for firm matches. The listing skips clone size in some rows; elsewhere it reads once, few, many or a size class.

J gene,clone size,D gene,V gene,CDR3 DNA,CDR3 protein
TRBJ2-7,-,-,TRBV20-1,TGCAGTGCTAGCGCAGGGCCGGGACTCCGACCCTACGAGCAGTACTTC,CSASAGPGLRPYEQYF
TRBJ2-3,few,TRBD2,TRBV20-1,TGCAGTGCTAGACTTAGCGGGACTCCAGATACGCAGTATTTT,CSARLSGTPDTQYF
TRBJ2-1,few,-,TRBV28,TGTGCCAGCAGTTTAGACTTGGGCGGGACCTACAATGAGCAGTTCTTC,CASSLDLGGTYNEQFF
TRBJ2-1,few,TRBD2,TRBV7-8,TGTGCCAGCAGCCCGTGGGGCGGGAGTACCAATGAGCAGTTCTTC,CASSPWGGSTNEQFF
TRBJ2-4,few,-,TRBV20-1,TGCAGTGCTATGTTGCGGAGAGGCAAAAACATTCAGTACTTC,CSAMLRRGKNIQYF
TRBJ2-7,few,-,TRBV24-1,TGTGCCACCAGTGATTCCTCGCGGGGAGCCCCCGAGCAGTACTTC,CATSDSSRGAPEQYF
TRBJ2-6,many,-,TRBV12-3/TRBV12-4,TGTGCCAGCAGTCTCTGGTCGGCTGGGGCCAACGTCCTGACTTTC,CASSLWSAGANVLTF
TRBJ2-7,few,TRBD2,TRBV27,TGTGCCAGCAGTTTAGAGAGCGGGAGAGGGACCTACGAGCAGTACTTC,CASSLESGRGTYEQYF
TRBJ1-4,few,TRBD1,TRBV15,TGTGCCACCAGCAGAGATTGGTACAGGGGGGGAGAAAAACTGTTTTTT,CATSRDWYRGGEKLFF
TRBJ1-1,-,-,TRBV3-1,TGTGCCAGCAGCCAAGCGGGACCCTGGAACACTGAAGCTTTCTTT,CASSQAGPWNTEAFF
TRBJ1-1,few,-,TRBV12-3/TRBV12-4,TGTGCCAGCAGTTTCCGGGCCCCAGGAGGGGAAGCTTTCTTT,CASSFRAPGGEAFF
TRBJ2-2,-,TRBD2,TRBV7-9,TGTGCCAGCAGCTTACCCTGGGGGACTAGCGACACCGGGGAGCTGTTTTTT,CASSLPWGTSDTGELFF
TRBJ2-3,-,-,TRBV5-1,TGCGCCAGCAGCTTGGACCCCGGGATCCGCACAGATACGCAGTATTTT,CASSLDPGIRTDTQYF
TRBJ2-1,-,TRBD2,TRBV4-2,TGTGCCAGCAGCCAATACCCCTTAGCGGGAGGGGCCTACAATGAGCAGTTCTTC,CASSQYPLAGGAYNEQFF
TRBJ1-3,many,TRBD1,TRBV20-1,TGCAGTGCGGAAACTGGGACAGGCTCTGGAAACACCATATATTTT,CSAETGTGSGNTIYF
TRBJ2-7,few,-,TRBV7-2,TGTGCCAGCAGCATTTCAGGGTACAATTACGAGCAGTACTTC,CASSISGYNYEQYF
TRBJ2-1,many,-,TRBV29-1,TGCAGCGTTGAAGAAATGGCGAGCTCCTACAATGAGCAGTTCTTC,CSVEEMASSYNEQFF
TRBJ2-7,few,-,TRBV4-3,TGCGCCAGCAGCCAAGTTCGGGGAGGCTACGAGCAGTACTTC,CASSQVRGGYEQYF
TRBJ2-5,many,-,TRBV12-3/TRBV12-4,TGTGCCAGCAGTTTGAGTGGCGGGAAAGAGACCCAGTACTTC,CASSLSGGKETQYF
TRBJ2-2,-,TRBD1,TRBV24-1,TGTGCCACCAGTGCCCCGACAGGGGGCTGGACCGGGGAGCTGTTTTTT,CATSAPTGGWTGELFF
TRBJ2-2,few,-,TRBV25-1,TGTGCCAGCAGGCGGGGCACGGCCGGGGAGCTGTTTTTT,CASRRGTAGELFF
TRBJ2-3,-,-,TRBV14,TGTGCCAGCAGCCGAGAGGGGCACACAGATACGCAGTATTTT,CASSREGHTDTQYF
TRBJ1-1,many,-,TRBV7-3,TGTGCCAGCAGTTTAACCGTTAACACTGAAGCTTTCTTT,CASSLTVNTEAFF
TRBJ2-7,-,-,TRBV12-3/TRBV12-4,TGTGCCAGCAGCCCCGCCTACTACGAGCAGTACTTC,CASSPAYYEQYF
TRBJ2-5,many,-,TRBV29-1,TGCAGCGTTCACGAGGGCTCGGAGACCCAGTACTTC,CSVHEGSETQYF
TRBJ2-5,few,-,TRBV10-3,TGTGCCATCAGTGGGGGCGTGACCCAAGAGACCCAGTACTTC,CAISGGVTQETQYF
TRBJ2-3,few,TRBD2,TRBV29-1,TGCAGCCTGAGAACTAGCGGGATCACAGATACGCAGTATTTT,CSLRTSGITDTQYF
TRBJ2-3,many,-,TRBV20-1,TGCAGTGCTAGGTGGACCACAAGCACAGATACGCAGTATTTT,CSARWTTSTDTQYF
TRBJ1-1,-,-,TRBV15,TGTGCCACCAGCCCCCGATCCTCGAGGGAAGCTTTCTTT,CATSPRSSREAFF
TRBJ2-2,few,-,TRBV10-3,TGTGCCATCAGACCGGGGAGCCTCGGAACCACCGGGGAGCTGTTTTTT,CAIRPGSLGTTGELFF
TRBJ1-1,-,-,TRBV6-1,TGTGCCAGCAGTGGGGACACTGAAGCTTTCTTT,CASSGDTEAFF
TRBJ2-7,many,-,TRBV10-3,TGTGCCATCAGTGAGTCAGGGTACGAGCAGTACTTC,CAISESGYEQYF
TRBJ1-2,many,TRBD1,TRBV28,TGTGCCAGCAGTCGGACAGGGGGCCGGGGCTATGGCTACACCTTC,CASSRTGGRGYGYTF
TRBJ2-5,-,-,TRBV19,TGTGCCAGTAGTATAGGTGGAGGGGGCCAAGAGACCCAGTACTTC,CASSIGGGGQETQYF
TRBJ1-4,-,-,TRBV11-2,TGTGCCAGCAGCTTAGGGGAGGGTTGGCAGAAACTGTTTTTT,CASSLGEGWQKLFF
TRBJ2-7,few,-,TRBV20-1,TGCAGTGCCCCCCCCTTGTTTAGTAGCAACGAGCAGTACTTC,CSAPPLFSSNEQYF
TRBJ2-4,few,-,TRBV4-1,TGCGCCAGCAGCCCTTCCGGGGACATTCAGTACTTC,CASSPSGDIQYF
TRBJ2-5,-,-,TRBV12-3/TRBV12-4,TGTGCCAGCAGTTTTCAAACTACAAAAGAGACCCAGTACTTC,CASSFQTTKETQYF
TRBJ2-1,few,-,TRBV4-2,TGTGCCAGCAGCCAAGAGGAACAGCTCTTCTCCTACAATGAGCAGTTCTTC,CASSQEEQLFSYNEQFF
TRBJ1-2,few,-,TRBV12-3/TRBV12-4,TGTGCCAGCAGCCCCGAATTAGGGGGTGGCTACACCTTC,CASSPELGGGYTF
TRBJ2-2,many,-,TRBV12-3/TRBV12-4,TGTGCCAGCAGTTTGATTGGGACTTCGAACACCGGGGAGCTGTTTTTT,CASSLIGTSNTGELFF
TRBJ1-2,few,TRBD1,TRBV29-1,TGCAGCGCCGAATCCGGGACAGGGGATTTCACTAACTATGGCTACACCTTC,CSAESGTGDFTNYGYTF
TRBJ2-1,few,TRBD2,TRBV3-1,TGTGCCAGCAGCCGTCCGGGACTAGCGGACTTCTATGAGCAGTTCTTC,CASSRPGLADFYEQFF
TRBJ2-1,-,TRBD2,TRBV20-1,TGCAGTGCTAGCCTCACTAGCGGGACTAAAAATGAGCAGTTCTTC,CSASLTSGTKNEQFF
TRBJ2-3,-,TRBD1,TRBV28,TGTGCCAGCGTAGGACAGGGGGAAGATACGCAGTATTTT,CASVGQGEDTQYF
TRBJ2-5,many,-,TRBV7-3,TGTGCCAGCAGTTCCGGGTCACGGGAGACCCAGTACTTC,CASSSGSRETQYF
TRBJ2-6,few,TRBD2,TRBV6-2/TRBV6-3,TGTGCCAGCGGACTAGCGGGAGGTTCTGGGGCCAACGTCCTGACTTTC,CASGLAGGSGANVLTF